One TCR beta chain is described in this entry. No antigen is known for it. Trimming cost V 4 bases and J 4 bases, with 18 bases left between them. The germline gives CDR1 SGHDT, CDR2 YYEEEE. This CDR3 comprises 16 residues. This sample is part of a study of T cells in localized non-small cell lung cancer. Notes on the study in general: Compared with tumor, uninvolved adjacent lung displayed greater T cell clonality, ranking highest overall. Since sequencing was restricted to only one region of the tumor, intratumor heterogeneity remains a possibility. Appearing in adjacent lung were a median about 57 of the top 100 tumor clones. Higher blood T cell density tracked longer overall survival.

Repertoires were generated with immunoSEQ multiplex PCR, while TCRdb's copy carries only in-frame clones and drops some. The table shows 41,000 or so clones, with approximately 86% occurring only once. V and J are TRBV5-6 and TRBJ1-5, with D tentatively TRBD1 (6 bases). This TCR was recovered from a woman aged 18-49 years with stage III lung adenocarcinoma. The sample was peripheral blood, taken before any cancer treatment. This chain's CDR3 is CASSHGGGRWNQPQHF. The CDR3 DNA follows: TGTGCCAGCAGCCACGGCGGGGGGCGCTGGAATCAGCCCCAGCATTTT.